This TCR beta chain was captured by sequencing in a study of cytomegalovirus exposure and HLA in healthy donors. Study results and limitations: The majority of CMV-associated TCR beta chains were reported as apparently HLA-restricted in a later analysis.

The CDR3 sequence is 15 residues long. The ends lost 0 bases at V and 7 bases at J; junction bases unmatched: 7. Germline CDR1 and CDR2: ENHRY and SYGVKD. This clone was seen a few times. The antigen is not known. Though nominally healthy at sampling, donors likely had unrecorded immune exposures. It was with 60 Vbeta and 13 Jbeta primers that the PCR ran. Profiled with immunoSEQ multiplex PCR; TCRdb holds only in-frame clones, not every one. The data contain fewer than 120,000 clones, about 80% of them singletons. This clonotype was sampled from a woman in her sixties or seventies in good health and CMV-seropositive. Sequenced material: PBMCs. The chain employs TRBV10-3 and TRBJ2-7, with TRBD2 identical over 9 bases. The CDR3 sequence: CAISESFGTSYEQYF. In DNA, the CDR3 is TGTGCCATCAGTGAGTCCTTTGGGACTAGCTATGAGCAGTACTTC.